This T cell receptor (beta chain) was identified in a study of CD8 T cells in Susac syndrome. This CDR3 is built from 16 residues. V shed 3 bases, J shed 0 bases, and the junction held 2 bases outside the gene matches. Germline CDR1 SQVTM, CDR2 ANQGSEA. TCR beta sequencing covered blood CD8+ and CD4+ T cells. Through negative isolation, CD4+ and CD8+ T cells were obtained, while TEMRA cells were enriched using FACS. The authors reverse transcribed about 0.5 to 1 ug RNA with random hexamers. The amplification used immunoSEQ multiplex PCR on TCR beta CDR3; it spanned 54 Vbeta and 13 Jbeta. TCRdb re-derived calls from the immunoSEQ multiplex PCR reads in MiXCR, one entry per CDR3 protein. The table has 300,000 or so distinct CDR3 sequences, just over 90% seen once; the top ten hold about 0.07%.

This chain uses TRBV29-1 with TRBJ2-2; 12 nucleotides match TRBD2. The sequence came from a human donor with multiple sclerosis. The material sequenced was CD4+ T cells from PBMCs. The chain's CDR3 is CSVEGLAGSNTGELFF. The CDR3 DNA is TGCAGCGTTGAGGGACTAGCGGGTTCGAACACCGGGGAGCTGTTTTTT.